This T cell receptor beta chain was profiled in a study of radiation and T cells in renal cell carcinoma. Whole-study results and caveats: From baseline, blood top tumor clonotypes peaked at 2 weeks post-radiation. No pretreatment tumor biopsies were available for baseline clonotypes.

The table came from immunoSEQ multiplex PCR; TCRdb's copy has only in-frame clones and leaves some out. The sample records 150,000 or so clones, about nine tenths being singletons. In the case of this clone: Its antigen remains unknown.

The CDR3 has 14 amino acids. V lost 1 base to trimming and J lost 4 bases, with 10 bases between them. CDR1 is LGHNA, CDR2 YNFKEQ, per germline. Indicated time point: blood 4 weeks post-SBRT, at nephrectomy. Treatment meaning: 15 Gy SBRT to primary tumor, nephrectomy 4 weeks later. Nephrectomy followed 15 Gy stereotactic body radiation by 4 weeks. The patient's renal cell carcinoma had clear cell pathology. The chain uses TRBV4-2 and TRBJ2-5; D perhaps matches TRBD2 (5 bases). This sample comprised blood, obtained from a patient whose treatment included radiotherapy and nephrectomy. This clonotype originated in a woman between 45 and 65 years old with renal cell carcinoma. The CDR3 bases are TGTGCCAGCAGCCAAGTGCTAGCCGGAGAGACCCAGTACTTC. It yields the protein CASSQVLAGETQYF.